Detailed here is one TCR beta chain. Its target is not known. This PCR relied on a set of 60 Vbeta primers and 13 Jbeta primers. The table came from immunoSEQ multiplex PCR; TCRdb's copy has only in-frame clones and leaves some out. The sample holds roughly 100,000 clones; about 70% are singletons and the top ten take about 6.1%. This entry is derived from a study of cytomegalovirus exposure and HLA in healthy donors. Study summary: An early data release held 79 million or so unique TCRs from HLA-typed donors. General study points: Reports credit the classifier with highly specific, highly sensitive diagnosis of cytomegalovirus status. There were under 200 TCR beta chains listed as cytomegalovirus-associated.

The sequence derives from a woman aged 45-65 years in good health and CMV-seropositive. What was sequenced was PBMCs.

This chain's CDR3 is CASRGVGTGYGYTF. The DNA for the CDR3 is TGTGCCAGCAGAGGGGTGGGAACAGGCTATGGCTACACCTTC. The V gene is TRBV2, the J gene TRBJ1-2, with D tentatively TRBD1 (5 bases). The V end was cut by 6 bases, the J end by 4 bases, with 15 bases between. Per the germline V gene, CDR1 is SNHLY and CDR2 is FYNNEI. This CDR3 has 14 amino acids.